The entry below gives a single T cell receptor (beta chain) sequence along with its context. V lost 4 bases and J lost 3; bases outside the gene matches: 9. Germline values: CDR1 LNHDA, CDR2 SQIVND (reference sequence). The CDR3 totals 16 residues. As handled by the study authors: Counts of nucleated cells, estimated from reference gene primer amplification, were obtained. Profiling relied on immunoSEQ multiplex PCR, and the TCRdb table lists in-frame clones only, not all of them. The V and J calls and clone size come from that table; D and trimming were worked out from the DNA. This sample yields around 100,000 clones, of which over 70% are seen a single time; roughly 11% belongs to the top ten. This specimen belongs to a study of blood T cell repertoires in COVID-19.

Material: peripheral blood. The clonotype was recovered from a man at least 80 years old with acute or convalescent COVID-19. The rearrangement uses TRBV19 and TRBJ1-1; 9 bases align to TRBD1. The CDR3 sequence is CASSTGTGRQDTEAFF. The CDR3 nucleotides are TGTGCCAGTAGTACCGGGACAGGGAGGCAGGACACTGAAGCTTTCTTT.